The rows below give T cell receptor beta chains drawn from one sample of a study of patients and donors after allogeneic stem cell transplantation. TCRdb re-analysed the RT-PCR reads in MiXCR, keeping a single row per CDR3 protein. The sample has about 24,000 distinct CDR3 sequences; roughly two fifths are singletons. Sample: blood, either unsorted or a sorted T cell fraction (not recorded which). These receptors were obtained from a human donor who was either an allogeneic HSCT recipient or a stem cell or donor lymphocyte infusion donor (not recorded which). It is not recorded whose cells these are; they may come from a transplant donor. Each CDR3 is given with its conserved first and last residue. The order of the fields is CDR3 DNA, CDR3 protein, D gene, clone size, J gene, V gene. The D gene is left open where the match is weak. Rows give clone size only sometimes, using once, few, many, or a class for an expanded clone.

CDR3nt: TGTGCCAGCAGTTTACAGATTAACTATGGCTACACCTTC
CDR3aa: CASSLQINYGYTF
d_gene: .
abundance: once
j_gene: TRBJ1-2
v_gene: TRBV27

CDR3nt: TGCGCCAGCAGCCTGGGTTGGAGGGACAGGGGGCTGGACACTGAAGCTTTCTTT
CDR3aa: CASSLGWRDRGLDTEAFF
d_gene: TRBD1
abundance: few
j_gene: TRBJ1-1
v_gene: TRBV5-1

CDR3nt: TGCAGTGCTAGCGTGCCGAGAGGGGGTACCTATGGCTACACCTTC
CDR3aa: CSASVPRGGTYGYTF
d_gene: .
abundance: .
j_gene: TRBJ1-2
v_gene: TRBV20-1

CDR3nt: TGCGCCAGCAGCCCCGACAGGGGAAACTATGGCTACACCTTC
CDR3aa: CASSPDRGNYGYTF
d_gene: TRBD1
abundance: .
j_gene: TRBJ1-2
v_gene: TRBV4-1

CDR3nt: TGTGCCAGCAGTCCTGGACAGACTATGAACACTGAAGCTTTCTTT
CDR3aa: CASSPGQTMNTEAFF
d_gene: .
abundance: few
j_gene: TRBJ1-1
v_gene: TRBV12-3/TRBV12-4

CDR3nt: TGTGCCAGCTCACGGACAGGTTTAGATTACGAGCAGTACTTC
CDR3aa: CASSRTGLDYEQYF
d_gene: TRBD1
abundance: .
j_gene: TRBJ2-7
v_gene: TRBV18

CDR3nt: TGTGCCAGCGGACAGCAAACCTACGAGCAGTACTTC
CDR3aa: CASGQQTYEQYF
d_gene: .
abundance: .
j_gene: TRBJ2-7
v_gene: TRBV28

CDR3nt: TGTGCCAGCAGCTCACAAAACCGCGCGGGACTAGCGGGAGTAAAGAATGAGCAGTTCTTC
CDR3aa: CASSSQNRAGLAGVKNEQFF
d_gene: TRBD2
abundance: .
j_gene: TRBJ2-1
v_gene: TRBV7-2

CDR3nt: TGTGCCAGCAGCGTAGGCGGGGGCCAGGAGACCCAGTACTTC
CDR3aa: CASSVGGGQETQYF
d_gene: .
abundance: .
j_gene: TRBJ2-5
v_gene: TRBV9

CDR3nt: TGCGCCAGCAGCTTGGCGGACAGGTTAGGCTACAATGAGCAGTTCTTC
CDR3aa: CASSLADRLGYNEQFF
d_gene: TRBD1
abundance: .
j_gene: TRBJ2-1
v_gene: TRBV5-1

CDR3nt: TGTGCCAGCAGTCTTGACAGGAACTATGGCTACACCTTC
CDR3aa: CASSLDRNYGYTF
d_gene: .
abundance: few
j_gene: TRBJ1-2
v_gene: TRBV11-2

CDR3nt: TGCGCCAGCAGTCAGACAGGGCGGAGCTCCTACAATGAGCAGTTCTTC
CDR3aa: CASSQTGRSSYNEQFF
d_gene: TRBD1
abundance: .
j_gene: TRBJ2-1
v_gene: TRBV5-1

CDR3nt: TGCGCCAGCAGCTTGTTAGTGAACACTGAAGCTTTCTTT
CDR3aa: CASSLLVNTEAFF
d_gene: .
abundance: .
j_gene: TRBJ1-1
v_gene: TRBV5-1

CDR3nt: TGTGCCAGCAGCCTACTCAGCGGGGGCTCCTACGAGCAGTACTTC
CDR3aa: CASSLLSGGSYEQYF
d_gene: TRBD2
abundance: .
j_gene: TRBJ2-7
v_gene: TRBV14

CDR3nt: TGTGCCAGCAGCCAATCCCCTCGAGGGCAGACCCATGAAAAACTGTTTTTT
CDR3aa: CASSQSPRGQTHEKLFF
d_gene: .
abundance: .
j_gene: TRBJ1-4
v_gene: TRBV3-1

CDR3nt: TGTGCCAGCAGTGATTTGGGACTGACGAACTATGGCTACACCTTC
CDR3aa: CASSDLGLTNYGYTF
d_gene: .
abundance: .
j_gene: TRBJ1-2
v_gene: TRBV2